The rows below give T cell receptor beta chains drawn from one sample of a study of blood T cell repertoires in COVID-19. Data came from immunoSEQ multiplex PCR; TCRdb stores just in-frame clones and leaves some out. The repertoire holds 250,000 to 400,000 clones, with around 88% as singletons. Sequenced: peripheral blood. Receptors were obtained from a woman between 25 and 40 years old with COVID-19, enrolled during active disease. CDR3s include the opening cysteine and the closing phenylalanine or tryptophan. D genes are given only for firm matches. The listing skips clone size in some rows; elsewhere it reads once, few, many or a size class.

D gene	clone size	J gene	V gene	CDR3 length	CDR3 DNA	CDR3 protein
.	.	TRBJ1-1	TRBV5-6	14	TGTGCCAGCAGCTCCCTCTTCAGGGAAATTGAAGCTTTCTTT	CASSSLFREIEAFF
.	.	TRBJ2-7	TRBV11-2	15	TGTGCCAGCAGCTTAGACAGGGTTAGCTCCTACGAGCAGTACTTC	CASSLDRVSSYEQYF
.	.	TRBJ1-4	TRBV7-8	15	TGTGCCAGCAGCTTAGCGGGCGGGGTTCGTGAAAAACTGTTTTTT	CASSLAGGVREKLFF
TRBD2	.	TRBJ2-3	TRBV4-1	14	TGCGCCAGCAGCCAGATGGGACTAGGAGATACGCAGTATTTT	CASSQMGLGDTQYF
.	.	TRBJ1-3	TRBV6-1	13	TGTGCCAGCAGTGAAGACAGGGAACACACCATATATTTT	CASSEDREHTIYF
TRBD1	.	TRBJ1-1	TRBV6-5	14	TGTGCCAGCAGTTACGGGACAGTGAACACTGAAGCTTTCTTT	CASSYGTVNTEAFF
.	.	TRBJ1-1	TRBV6-9	17	TGTGCCAGCAGTTATTCCGCTCAACAGGGTCCGAACACTGAAGCTTTCTTT	CASSYSAQQGPNTEAFF
.	.	TRBJ2-5	TRBV14	12	TGTGCCAGCAGCCTTAGTCTGGAGACCCAGTACTTC	CASSLSLETQYF
TRBD1	.	TRBJ1-1	TRBV2	14	TGTGCCAGCAGCGGGGACAGGGGGGAGACTGAAGCTTTCTTT	CASSGDRGETEAFF
.	.	TRBJ1-4	TRBV20-1	10	TGCAGTGCATACCGGGGAAAACTGTTTTTT	CSAYRGKLFF
.	.	TRBJ1-1	TRBV7-9	18	TGTGCCAGCAGCTTAGCGTTGCTAAGGGAGCGGCCGAACACTGAAGCTTTCTTT	CASSLALLRERPNTEAFF
.	.	TRBJ1-6	TRBV7-9	14	TGTGCCAGCAGCTTATCGGACAGCAATTCACCCCTCCACTTT	CASSLSDSNSPLHF
.	.	TRBJ1-1	TRBV6-5	14	TGTGCCAGCAGAAGACAGCCAAGTTGGTCTGAAGCTTTCTTT	CASRRQPSWSEAFF
TRBD2	.	TRBJ2-1	TRBV6-4	15	TGTGCCAGCAGTGACGATAGCGGGGGGATCAGTGAGCAGTTCTTC	CASSDDSGGISEQFF
TRBD1	.	TRBJ1-3	TRBV9	16	TGTGCCAGCAGCGTAGTCCCAGGACAGGCTGGAAACACCATATATTTT	CASSVVPGQAGNTIYF
.	.	TRBJ1-1	TRBV29-1	12	TGCAGCGTTAAGAGGCCGAACACTGAAGCTTTCTTT	CSVKRPNTEAFF
TRBD2	.	TRBJ2-7	TRBV5-4	13	TGTGCCAGCGGGCTAGCGGGGATTTACGAGCAGTACTTC	CASGLAGIYEQYF
.	.	TRBJ1-1	TRBV5-4	13	TGTGCCAGCAGTCGAGGAAGTAACACTGAAGCTTTCTTT	CASSRGSNTEAFF
.	.	TRBJ2-3	TRBV24-1	16	TGTGCCACCAGTGATTCCTCAGCGGGCTTCACAGATACGCAGTATTTT	CATSDSSAGFTDTQYF
TRBD1	.	TRBJ1-1	TRBV19	14	TGTGCCAGTAGCTACAGGGGGCTCAACACTGAAGCTTTCTTT	CASSYRGLNTEAFF
.	.	TRBJ1-1	TRBV18	15	TGTGCCAGCTCACCCTTGGACAGCCTGAACACTGAAGCTTTCTTT	CASSPLDSLNTEAFF
TRBD2	once	TRBJ2-1	TRBV4-1	15	TGCGCCAGCAGCCAACTAGCGGGCTCCTACAATGAGCAGTTCTTC	CASSQLAGSYNEQFF
.	.	TRBJ2-6	TRBV14	16	TGTGCCAGCAGCCAAGAAAGAGACTCTGGGGCCAACGTCCTGACTTTC	CASSQERDSGANVLTF
TRBD2	.	TRBJ2-1	TRBV7-2	14	TGTGCCAGCAGCTTCACTAGCGGGGGTTTTGAGCAGTTCTTC	CASSFTSGGFEQFF
TRBD1	.	TRBJ1-2	TRBV5-4	16	TGTGCCAGCAGCTCGGGACAGGGGGGCCTAGTATATGGCTACACCTTC	CASSSGQGGLVYGYTF
.	.	TRBJ1-1	TRBV11-3	14	TGTGCCAGCAGCCCCCGGTCCAGGGTCACTGAAGCTTTCTTT	CASSPRSRVTEAFF
TRBD1	.	TRBJ2-7	TRBV27	17	TGTGCCAGCAGTTTCACGGTTTATGGGACAGAGCTCTACGAGCAGTACTTC	CASSFTVYGTELYEQYF
.	.	TRBJ2-2	TRBV5-1	13	TGCGCCAGCAGACGGGTCGACACCGGGGAGCTGTTTTTT	CASRRVDTGELFF
TRBD2	.	TRBJ2-1	TRBV18	15	TGTGCCAGCTCACCAAGCGGGGGAGTCTACAATGAGCAGTTCTTC	CASSPSGGVYNEQFF
TRBD1	once	TRBJ1-1	TRBV18	17	TGTGCCAGCTCACCCTCCGGGACAGGGCCCATGAACACTGAAGCTTTCTTT	CASSPSGTGPMNTEAFF
TRBD2	.	TRBJ2-3	TRBV7-3	15	TGTGCCAGCAGCTCTCGGGGGGGCCATTTGGATACGCAGTATTTT	CASSSRGGHLDTQYF
.	.	TRBJ1-1	TRBV30	13	TGTGCCTGGAGCGTCCAGTTGAACACTGAAGCTTTCTTT	CAWSVQLNTEAFF
.	once	TRBJ1-2	TRBV7-9	16	TGTGCCAGCAGCCTCCTTGTCGGGAGGGGGGACTATGGCTACACCTTC	CASSLLVGRGDYGYTF
TRBD2	once	TRBJ2-1	TRBV7-9	18	TGTGCCAGCAGCTTAGTCGGACTAGCGGGGGACTCCTACAATGAGCAGTTCTTC	CASSLVGLAGDSYNEQFF
.	.	TRBJ2-7	TRBV12-3/TRBV12-4	13	TGTGCCAGCAGTCCACCCCTATTTTACGAGCAGTACTTC	CASSPPLFYEQYF
.	.	TRBJ1-6	TRBV27	14	TGTGCCAGCAGTCCGTCGGGAGGCCGGTCACCCCTCCACTTT	CASSPSGGRSPLHF
TRBD2	once	TRBJ2-1	TRBV7-8	17	TGTGCCAGCAGCTCAGGGGCACTAGCGGCCCGGAACAATGAGCAGTTCTTC	CASSSGALAARNNEQFF
.	.	TRBJ2-5	TRBV7-2	14	TGTGCCAGCAGCCCACTGCGGCCACAAGAGACCCAGTACTTC	CASSPLRPQETQYF
TRBD1	.	TRBJ2-7	TRBV14	18	TGTGCCAGCAGCTTACGGGACAGCCGGCCGCCCCTCTCCTACGAGCAGTACTTC	CASSLRDSRPPLSYEQYF
TRBD1	.	TRBJ2-5	TRBV6-2/TRBV6-3	15	TGTGCCAGCAGTTACTGGGACAGGGCCTTGGGGGCCCAGTACTTC	CASSYWDRALGAQYF
.	.	TRBJ1-2	TRBV7-8	12	TGTGCCAGCAGCGCGACCAGGGGAGGCTACACCTTC	CASSATRGGYTF
.	.	TRBJ1-1	TRBV2	12	TGTGCCAGCAGCCAGATTATCGCTGAAGCTTTCTTT	CASSQIIAEAFF
.	.	TRBJ1-6	TRBV28	14	TGTGCCAGCAGTGTCGGGGGGTTTGGTTCACCCCTCCACTTT	CASSVGGFGSPLHF
TRBD2	.	TRBJ2-5	TRBV5-1	16	TGCGCCAGCAGGGGACTAGCGGGGGGAATCCAAGAGACCCAGTACTTC	CASRGLAGGIQETQYF
.	.	TRBJ1-4	TRBV5-1	13	TGCGCCAGCAGCCCAACCGTCGACGGGAAACTGTTTTTT	CASSPTVDGKLFF